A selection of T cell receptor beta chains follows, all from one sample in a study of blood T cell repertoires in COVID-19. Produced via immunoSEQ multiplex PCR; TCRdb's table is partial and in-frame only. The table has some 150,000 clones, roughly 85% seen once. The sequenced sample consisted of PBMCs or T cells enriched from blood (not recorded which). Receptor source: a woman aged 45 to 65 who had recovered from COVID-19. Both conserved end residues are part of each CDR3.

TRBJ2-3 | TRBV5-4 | CASSSPSGVSTDTQYF
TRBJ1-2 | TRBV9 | CASSANLQGAGYTF
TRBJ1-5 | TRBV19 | CASSISRGHQPQHF
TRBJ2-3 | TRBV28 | CASSLGSGGFNTDTQYF
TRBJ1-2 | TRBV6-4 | CASSGEQGRGGYTF
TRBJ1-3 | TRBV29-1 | CSVEVWDRVYGNTIYF
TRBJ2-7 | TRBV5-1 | CASSLAGGRAGEQYF
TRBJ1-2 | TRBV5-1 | CASSLGQGSNGYTF
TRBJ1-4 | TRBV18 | CASSQYDVGDANEKLFF
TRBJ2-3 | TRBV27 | CASSPQSIPLTSGKTDTQYF
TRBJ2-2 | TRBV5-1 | CASLRDTGELFF
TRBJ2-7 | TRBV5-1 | CASSFKDIRTYEQYF
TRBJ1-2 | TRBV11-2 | CASSNLRDRGVDYGYTF
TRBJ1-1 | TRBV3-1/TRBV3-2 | CASSQGNGQFAEAFF
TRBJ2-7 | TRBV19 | CASRLNGGLGEQYF
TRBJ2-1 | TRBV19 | CASSLASSGYYNEQFF
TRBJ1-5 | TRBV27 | CASSSIGTGGMGNQPQHF
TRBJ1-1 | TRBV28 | CASSQTGYIAFF
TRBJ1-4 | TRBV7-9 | CATDDGRGGEKLFF
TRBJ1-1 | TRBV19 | CASSGGQGNTEAFF
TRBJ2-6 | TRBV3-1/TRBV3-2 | CASSLPGQGNNGANVLTF
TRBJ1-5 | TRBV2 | CASSSPGDWAVGQPQHF
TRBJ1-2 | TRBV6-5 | CASSLPGQGDGYTF
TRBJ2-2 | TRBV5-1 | CASSLVGRADTGELFF
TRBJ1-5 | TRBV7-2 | CASSLVGVGNQPQHF
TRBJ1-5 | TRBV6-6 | CASSYSTQGAGQPQHF
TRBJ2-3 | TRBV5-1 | CASSLLDSTDTQYF
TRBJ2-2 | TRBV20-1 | CSASWGETNTGELFF
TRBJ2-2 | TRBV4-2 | CASSQPDGGIGELFF
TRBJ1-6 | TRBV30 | CAWEPFGTNSPLHF
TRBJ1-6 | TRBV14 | CASSQGTGAIGPLHF
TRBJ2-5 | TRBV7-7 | CASSLAEGALKTQYF
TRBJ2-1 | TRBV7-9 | CASIRTSGRANEQFF
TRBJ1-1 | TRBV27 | CASSLSMSTEAFF
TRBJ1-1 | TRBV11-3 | CASSLVSGTLNTEAFF
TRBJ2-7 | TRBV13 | CASSLESAAEQYF
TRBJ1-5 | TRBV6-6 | CASSPDRPNQPQHF
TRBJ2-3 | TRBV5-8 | CASSLAVGGTDTQYF
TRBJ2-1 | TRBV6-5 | CASSSRSGRNNEQFF
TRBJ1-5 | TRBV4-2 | CASSTDRGFDQPQHF
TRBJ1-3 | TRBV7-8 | CASSLSTGAGNTIYF
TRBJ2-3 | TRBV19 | CASSRRERTDTQYF
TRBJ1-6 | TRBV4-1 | CASSQWPAGTAGSPLHF
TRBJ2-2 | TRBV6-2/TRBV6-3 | CASSYGGRVTGELFF
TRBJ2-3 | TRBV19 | CASSRGSGGSTDTQYF